This TCR beta chain was found in a study of Graves' ophthalmopathy and Graves' hyperthyroidism. Investigators amplified TCR beta CDR3 regions from RNA transcripts. RT-PCR was first run with HTBI primers, then multiplex PCR in a second round. TCRdb re-called the multiplex PCR reads through MiXCR, storing one row per CDR3 protein. The table has more than 550,000 distinct CDR3 sequences, about 40% seen once. This clonotype has at least ten counts. CDR3 length: 16 amino acids. Looked up from germline, CDR1 is MNHEY and CDR2 is SMNVEV (reference sequence). V dropped 7 bases and J dropped 4; count of bases not matched to a gene: 15. Moderate-to-severe activity, with CAS ≥3, NOSPECS ≥4 and duration under 3 months, characterized the donors with ophthalmopathy.

The chain combines TRBV27 with TRBJ1-2, with 7 bases identical to TRBD1. This sequence originates from an adult man with Graves' ophthalmopathy. The source material was peripheral blood. The CDR3 nucleotides are TGTGCCAGCACCCATTACGATACAGGGGACGTCTATGGCTACACCTTC. Translation: CASTHYDTGDVYGYTF.